The 13 T cell receptor beta chains reported below all come from one sample, sequenced in a study of OX40 agonist ivuxolimab in advanced cancers. The data were produced by immunoSEQ multiplex PCR, yet TCRdb's version contains in-frame clones alone and is incomplete. Found here are some 80,000 clones, around 94% of them singletons; the top ten hold around 21%. Source: CD4+ or CD8+ T cells sorted from blood, taken in a trial of the OX40 agonist ivuxolimab. All receptors come from an adult with an advanced solid tumor such as melanoma, head and neck, liver or kidney cancer.

The chain employs TRBV7-3 and TRBJ2-1; TRBD1 matches 10 bases. Germline V lookup: CDR1 SGHTA, CDR2 FQGTGA. This CDR3 is built from 15 residues. After removal of 5 bases from V and 7 bases from J, the junction contained 8 bases not matched to a gene. The CDR3 nucleotides read TGTGCCAGCAGCCCACGGGACAGGGGAGGGAATGAGCAGTTCTTC. Translated, it gives CASSPRDRGGNEQFF.

The chain couples TRBV5-8 to TRBJ1-1; unclear D gene. V shed 4 bases and J shed 7 bases, with 11 bases lying between them. The CDR3 extends over 12 amino acids. Germline V gene sequence: CDR1 SGHTS, CDR2 YDEGEE. The CDR3 reads CASSETQFEAFF. For the CDR3, the DNA is TGTGCCAGCAGCGAGACCCAATTTGAAGCTTTCTTT.

The chain employs TRBV4-3 and TRBJ2-2, with a possible D match to TRBD2 (6 bases). Germline values: CDR1 LGHNA, CDR2 YSLEER. The ends were cut back, 3 bases at V and 6 bases at J, with 20 bases in the middle. This CDR3 region has 17 residues. CDR3 in amino acids: CASSHPPTGEVPGELFF. The CDR3 DNA reads TGCGCCAGCAGCCACCCCCCTACGGGAGAGGTCCCCGGGGAGCTGTTTTTT.

This chain joins TRBV7-9 and TRBJ2-7; 9 positions match TRBD2. V lost 1 base and J lost 1; bases outside the gene matches: 5. Germline V gene lookup returns CDR1 SEHNR and CDR2 FQNEAQ (reference sequence). The CDR3 extends over 16 amino acids. CDR3 nucleotides: TGTGCCAGCAGCTTAGAGGTAGCGGGGGCTTCCTACGAGCAGTACTTC. Amino acid sequence: CASSLEVAGASYEQYF.

This clone came up once. The genes are TRBV15 and TRBJ1-3; D may be TRBD1 (5 bases). This CDR3 has 15 amino acids. Trimming took off 5 bases at V and 4 bases at J, with 15 bases between the two ends. Germline CDR1 reads LNHNV; CDR2 reads YYDKDF (reference sequence). CDR3 amino acids: CATSPYGGVGNTIYF. The DNA of the CDR3 is TGTGCCACCAGCCCGTACGGGGGGGTCGGAAACACCATATATTTT.

J is TRBJ2-5 and V is TRBV4-1; 9 bases map to TRBD2. The J call is in doubt because the DNA end fits TRBJ2-7 better. The CDR3 spans 18 residues. Germline V gene lookup returns CDR1 MGHRA and CDR2 YSYEKL. The CDR3 region has the DNA TGCGCCAGCAGCCAAGAAATCCCGGGTACTAGCGGGTCCTACGAGCAGTACTTC. Translation: CASSQEIPGTSGSYEQYF.

This chain links TRBV11-3 with TRBJ2-7; 7 nucleotides agree with TRBD1. Germline CDR1 SGHNT, CDR2 YENEEA. The CDR3 length is 14 residues. J lost 7 bases, V lost 1 base, and 7 bases had no gene match. The CDR3 loop is CASSLGGDSVEQYF. DNA of the CDR3: TGTGCCAGCAGCTTAGGAGGGGACAGTGTTGAGCAGTACTTC.

This clone was detected once. DNA for the CDR3: TGTGCCAGCAGCCAAGACGCGGTGGGGGATGAGCAGTACTTC. As protein: CASSQDAVGDEQYF. This rearrangement joins TRBV4-2 to TRBJ2-7; D may be TRBD1 or TRBD2 (5 bases each). V was shortened by 0 bases and J by 7 bases, with 13 bases between the two germline ends. Germline V gives CDR1 LGHNA, CDR2 YNFKEQ. The CDR3 has 14 amino acids.

The rearrangement joins TRBV28 to TRBJ1-1, with TRBD1 as a possible D gene (6 bases). The V gene's germline CDR1 is MDHEN and CDR2 SYDVKM. The CDR3 has 14 amino acids. Trimming removed 2 bases at V and 2 bases at J, with 9 bases between. The CDR3 here is CASSLRGVNTEAFF. DNA for the CDR3: TGTGCCAGCAGTTTAAGGGGGGTTAACACTGAAGCTTTCTTT. Full variable domain (rest looked up from reference TRBV28 and TRBJ1-1): DVKVTQSSRYLVKRTGEKVFLECVQDMDHENMFWYRQDPGLGLRLIYFSYDVKMKEKGDIPEGYSVSREKKERFSLILESASTNQTSMYLCASSLRGVNTEAFFGQGTRLTVV.

The gene calls are TRBV5-5 and TRBJ1-1, with D tentatively TRBD1 (5 bases). The CDR3 length is 14 residues. CDR1 and CDR2 (germline): SGHKS, YYEKEE (reference sequence). Trimming removed 0 bases from V and 7 bases from J, with 13 bases in between. CDR3 in amino acids: CASSLETGLIEAFF. The CDR3 DNA reads as TGTGCCAGCAGCTTGGAAACAGGCTTGATTGAAGCTTTCTTT.

The chain employs TRBV28 and TRBJ2-7; D gene uncertain. Germline CDR1 is MDHEN and CDR2 is SYDVKM. CDR3 size: 12 residues. Trimming pared 3 bases from V and 7 bases from J, leaving 10 bases between. This CDR3 reads CASSFRPGEQYF. The DNA for the CDR3 is TGTGCCAGCAGTTTCAGGCCGGGTGAGCAGTACTTC.

This clone was counted a single time. V usage is TRBV15 and J usage is TRBJ2-1; a possible D gene is TRBD1 (5 bases). Trimming left V 5 bases short and J 5 bases short, with 16 bases between. This CDR3 comprises 15 residues. Germline V lookup: CDR1 LNHNV, CDR2 YYDKDF (reference sequence). CDR3 in DNA: TGTGCCACCAGCGCCCCTCAGGACACAAACAATGAGCAGTTCTTC. Translating gives CATSAPQDTNNEQFF.

The table lists this clone with a few counts. The rearrangement links TRBV23-1 to TRBJ1-1, with unresolved D. TRBV23-1 is annotated as an ORF whose role is uncertain. V was shortened by 4 bases and J by 2 bases, with 5 bases between the two germline ends. The CDR3 consists of 12 residues. The CDR3, as DNA: TGCGCCAGCAGTCGTAGAAACACTGAAGCTTTCTTT. Amino acids: CASSRRNTEAFF.